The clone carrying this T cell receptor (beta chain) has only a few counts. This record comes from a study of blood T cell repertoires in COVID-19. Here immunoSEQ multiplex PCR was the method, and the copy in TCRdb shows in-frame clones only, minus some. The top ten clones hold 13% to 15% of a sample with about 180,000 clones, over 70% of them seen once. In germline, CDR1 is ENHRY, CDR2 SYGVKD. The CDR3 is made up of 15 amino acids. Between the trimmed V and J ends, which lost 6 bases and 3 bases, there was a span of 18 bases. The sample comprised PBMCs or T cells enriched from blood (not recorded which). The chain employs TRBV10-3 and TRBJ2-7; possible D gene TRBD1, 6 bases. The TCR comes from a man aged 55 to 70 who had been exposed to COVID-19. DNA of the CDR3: TGTGCCATCAGCCAAGGCCGGGACACCCTCTACGAGCAGTACTTC. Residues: CAISQGRDTLYEQYF.